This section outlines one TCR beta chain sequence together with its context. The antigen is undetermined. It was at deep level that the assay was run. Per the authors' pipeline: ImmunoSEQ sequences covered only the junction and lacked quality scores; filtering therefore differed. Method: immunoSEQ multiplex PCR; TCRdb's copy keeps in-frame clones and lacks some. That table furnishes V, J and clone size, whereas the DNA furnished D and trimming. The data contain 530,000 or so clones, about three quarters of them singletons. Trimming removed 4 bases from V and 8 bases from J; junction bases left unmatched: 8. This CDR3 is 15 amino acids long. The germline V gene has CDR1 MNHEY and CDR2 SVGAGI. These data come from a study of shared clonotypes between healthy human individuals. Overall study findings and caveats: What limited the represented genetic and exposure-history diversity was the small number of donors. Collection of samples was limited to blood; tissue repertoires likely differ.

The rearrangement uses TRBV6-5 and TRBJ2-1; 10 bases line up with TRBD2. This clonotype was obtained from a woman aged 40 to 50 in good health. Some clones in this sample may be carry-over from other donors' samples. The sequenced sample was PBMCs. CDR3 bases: TGTGCCAGCAGTTCCCCTAGCGGGAGAAAGGATGAGCAGTTCTTC. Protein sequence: CASSSPSGRKDEQFF.